The 28 T cell receptor beta chains in this list originate from one sample, sequenced in a study of shared clonotypes between healthy human individuals. Using immunoSEQ multiplex PCR, the repertoire was profiled, and TCRdb retains in-frame clones only, with some absent. The table lists roughly 1 million clones, approximately 78% of them singletons. Sequencing was carried out using memory CD4+ T cells from PBMCs. Specified subset: CD45RA-negative fraction. These TCRs come from a man aged 18 to 29 in good health. Some clones in this sample may be carry-over from other donors' samples.

The chain recombines TRBV7-9 with TRBJ1-1, with D uncertain. Germline CDR1 is SEHNR and CDR2 is FQNEAQ (reference sequence). The CDR3 spans 14 residues. V shed 0 bases and J shed 4 bases, with 9 bases lying between them. CDR3 sequence (DNA): TGTGCCAGCAGCTTAGCGACCCCTACCACTGAAGCTTTCTTT. As protein: CASSLATPTTEAFF.

J is TRBJ1-2 and V is TRBV6-1; D gene unclear. Trimming pared 2 bases from V and 5 bases from J, leaving 6 bases between. Germline CDR1 MNHNS, CDR2 SASEGT. The CDR3 runs to 12 residues. CDR3 in amino acids: CASSELKYGYTF. The CDR3 bases are TGTGCCAGCAGTGAATTGAAATATGGCTACACCTTC.

This chain connects TRBV15 to TRBJ1-5; D gene ambiguous. The CDR3 extends over 13 amino acids. V lost 1 base to trimming and J lost 3 bases, with 4 bases between them. Germline V gene lookup returns CDR1 LNHNV and CDR2 YYDKDF (reference sequence). CDR3 nucleotide sequence: TGTGCCACCAGCAGAGCCAACAATCAGCCCCAGCATTTT. This encodes CATSRANNQPQHF.

The CDR3 nucleotides read TGTGCCAGCAGTGGAAGGGAAACAGGGGGACGGGCCGAGCAGTACTTC. Translating gives CASSGRETGGRAEQYF. J is TRBJ2-7 and V is TRBV6-1, with 8 bases identical to TRBD1. V shed 4 bases, J shed 6 bases, and the junction held 14 bases outside the gene matches. The CDR3 contains 16 residues. CDR1 and CDR2 from the germline V gene are MNHNS and SASEGT.

This sequence joins TRBV27 and TRBJ1-1; 11 bases map to TRBD1. Germline V gene lookup returns CDR1 MNHEY and CDR2 SMNVEV (reference sequence). The CDR3 spans 18 residues. Trimming removed 2 bases from V and 4 bases from J; junction bases left unmatched: 12. CDR3 amino acids: CASSLRPQGQGVSTEAFF. The CDR3 DNA follows: TGTGCCAGCAGTTTAAGGCCCCAGGGACAGGGGGTCAGCACTGAAGCTTTCTTT.

The V and J genes are TRBV6-1 and TRBJ2-7; 10 bases line up with TRBD2. Germline V gene sequence: CDR1 MNHNS, CDR2 SASEGT. This CDR3 has 15 amino acids. Unmatched junction bases numbered 6, after V lost 4 bases and J lost 3 bases. The CDR3 sequence is CASSGGLAEYYEQYF. The CDR3 DNA is TGTGCCAGCAGTGGCGGACTAGCGGAATACTACGAGCAGTACTTC.

This rearrangement joins TRBV27 to TRBJ2-1, with 8 nucleotides matching TRBD1. The CDR3 extends over 14 amino acids. Trimming took 6 bases from V and 4 from J; bases not matched to a gene: 5. CDR1 and CDR2 from the germline V gene are MNHEY and SMNVEV (reference sequence). The CDR3 DNA reads as TGTGCCAGCAGGCCAAGGACAGGGTACAATGAGCAGTTCTTC. Its protein product is CASRPRTGYNEQFF.

This clone was recorded only once. This sequence joins TRBV5-1 and TRBJ1-3, with unresolved D. The CDR3 is made up of 14 amino acids. Germline CDR1 reads SGHRS; CDR2 reads YFSETQ. Trimming shortened V by 4 bases and J by 7 bases, and 15 bases separated the two germline ends. Here the CDR3 reads CASSTGPSGNTIYF. The CDR3 region has the DNA TGCGCCAGCAGCACCGGACCGTCCGGGAACACCATATATTTT.

The CDR3 region is CASSQGLAGGHYEQYF. CDR3 coding DNA: TGTGCCAGCAGCCAAGGGCTAGCGGGAGGGCACTACGAGCAGTACTTC. The chain links TRBV4-2 to TRBJ2-7; 12 nucleotides align to TRBD2. V shed 1 base, J shed 3 bases, and the junction held 4 bases outside the gene matches. Per the germline V gene, CDR1 is LGHNA and CDR2 is YNFKEQ. The CDR3 extends over 16 amino acids.

V usage is TRBV7-3 and J usage is TRBJ2-7, with 8 bases fitting TRBD2. V dropped 4 bases and J dropped 3; count of bases not matched to a gene: 5. This CDR3 comprises 14 residues. The germline gives CDR1 SGHTA, CDR2 FQGTGA. For the CDR3, the DNA is TGTGCCAGCAGCTCTAGCGGGCCAGGCTACGAGCAGTACTTC. The encoded protein is CASSSSGPGYEQYF.

This chain joins TRBV28 and TRBJ1-4; 8 bases match TRBD1. Trimming removed 6 bases from V and 6 bases from J; junction bases left unmatched: 3. The CDR3 sequence is 13 residues long. Germline V lookup: CDR1 MDHEN, CDR2 SYDVKM. CDR3 sequence: CASSRGRDEKLFF. The CDR3 nucleotides read TGTGCCAGCAGCAGGGGGCGGGATGAAAAACTGTTTTTT.

The rearrangement uses TRBV5-4 and TRBJ2-1; 8 bases are shared with TRBD2. V lost 0 bases and J lost 1; bases outside the gene matches: 3. The CDR3 runs to 16 residues. The germline V gene has CDR1 SGHNT and CDR2 YYREEE (reference sequence). The CDR3 spells CASSLAGGQSYNEQFF. Written as DNA, the CDR3 is TGTGCCAGCAGCTTGGCGGGGGGGCAGTCCTACAATGAGCAGTTCTTC.

V gene TRBV2 combines with J gene TRBJ2-1; possible D gene TRBD2, 5 bases. This CDR3 has 14 residues. The germline V and J ends were trimmed by 7 bases and 6 bases, with 16 bases remaining between them. Germline V gene lookup returns CDR1 SNHLY and CDR2 FYNNEI. Here the CDR3 reads CASTLLRASNEQFF. In nucleotides, the CDR3 is TGTGCCAGCACCCTTCTGAGGGCTAGCAATGAGCAGTTCTTC.

The genes are TRBV5-1 and TRBJ1-2; 7 bases map to TRBD1. The CDR3 loop spans 13 amino acids. V lost 2 bases and J lost 8; bases outside the gene matches: 6. CDR1 and CDR2 (germline): SGHRS, YFSETQ. CDR3 amino acids: CASSLQTGEGYTF. In DNA, the CDR3 is TGCGCCAGCAGCTTACAAACAGGGGAAGGCTACACCTTC.

The J gene is TRBJ1-2, the V gene TRBV10-3; D is uncertain. CDR3 length equals 15 residues. Germline CDR1 reads ENHRY; CDR2 reads SYGVKD. The ends were cut back, 0 bases at V and 0 bases at J, with 8 bases in the middle. CDR3 residues: CAISESQLPNYGYTF. The CDR3 DNA reads as TGTGCCATCAGTGAGTCACAGCTACCTAACTATGGCTACACCTTC.

This clone showed up just once. The rearrangement uses TRBV30 and TRBJ1-4, with TRBD1 matching over 7 bases. Germline V gives CDR1 GTSNPN, CDR2 SVGIG (reference sequence). Germline trimming cut 4 bases from V and 0 bases from J; bases unmatched to any gene: 5. The CDR3 runs 15 residues. The CDR3 sequence: CAWTHTGATNEKLFF. The CDR3 coding sequence is TGTGCCTGGACCCATACAGGGGCAACTAATGAAAAACTGTTTTTT.

This clone was seen more than once but under ten times. The rearrangement joins TRBV2 to TRBJ2-2; 7 bases map to TRBD2. The germline V gene encodes CDR1 SNHLY and CDR2 FYNNEI. V was clipped by 4 bases and J by 5 bases; unmatched bases: 4. This CDR3 is built from 14 residues. The CDR3 nucleotides read TGTGCCAGCAGTGTTGAGCGGGGAACCGGGGAGCTGTTTTTT. Protein sequence: CASSVERGTGELFF.

The chain carries TRBV5-1 and TRBJ1-1; a weak D match, TRBD1 (5 bases). Germline CDR1 is SGHRS and CDR2 is YFSETQ. Trimming pared 6 bases from V and 4 bases from J, leaving 13 bases between. This CDR3 is built from 13 residues. CDR3 in DNA: TGCGCCAGCAACACCAGGGAGGGCACTGAAGCTTTCTTT. This gives the protein CASNTREGTEAFF. Full variable domain (outside the CDR3, taken from reference TRBV5-1 and TRBJ1-1): KAGVTQTPRYLIKTRGQQVTLSCSPISGHRSVSWYQQTPGQGLQFLFEYFSETQRNKGNFPGRFSGRQFSNSRSEMNVSTLELGDSALYLCASNTREGTEAFFGQGTRLTVV.

Remarks on this clone: This sample also contains other DNA sequences that code for the same CDR3. The rearrangement links TRBV28 to TRBJ1-1; 11 bases map to TRBD1. The CDR3 extends over 17 amino acids. Per germline, CDR1 MDHEN and CDR2 SYDVKM. J was trimmed by 2 bases and V by 9 bases; bases with no gene match: 14. CDR3 region: CASSTFPGQGVNTEAFF. The DNA of the CDR3 is TGTGCCAGTAGCACCTTCCCGGGACAGGGGGTAAACACTGAAGCTTTCTTT.

This chain uses TRBV5-1 with TRBJ2-3, with 13 bases fitting TRBD2. V gave up 5 bases and J gave up 2 bases; unmatched junction bases: 5. The germline V gene has CDR1 SGHRS and CDR2 YFSETQ. CDR3 size: 16 residues. The CDR3 reads CASRAGTSGTTDTQYF. Written as DNA, the CDR3 is TGCGCCAGCAGGGCCGGGACTAGCGGGACCACAGATACGCAGTATTTT.

Of note for this clone: This sample also contains other DNA sequences that code for the same CDR3. The chain has TRBV10-3 and TRBJ1-2; D is undetermined. The CDR3 length is 14 residues. The V end lost 0 bases, the J end lost 0 bases, and 5 bases lay between the germline ends. Germline V gene sequence: CDR1 ENHRY, CDR2 SYGVKD. The CDR3 spells CAISESGANYGYTF. The CDR3 nucleotides read TGTGCCATCAGTGAGTCGGGAGCTAACTATGGCTACACCTTC.

The chain is built from TRBV5-1 and TRBJ1-1; tentatively, D is TRBD1 (5 bases). Germline assignment: CDR1 SGHRS and CDR2 YFSETQ. V was clipped by 0 bases and J by 1 base, with 10 bases between them. This CDR3 comprises 15 residues. The CDR3 DNA is TGCGCCAGCAGCTTGGCCGGGACCGAGAACACTGAAGCTTTCTTT. As protein: CASSLAGTENTEAFF.

This sequence joins TRBV12-5 and TRBJ2-3; tentative D call: TRBD2 (6 bases). Germline-derived CDR1 and CDR2 are LGHNT and FRNRAP. V was pared by 6 bases and J by 0 bases, with 13 bases between. The CDR3 runs 15 residues. This CDR3 is CASGDTSSSTDTQYF. The CDR3 nucleotides are TGTGCTAGTGGGGATACTAGCTCGAGCACAGATACGCAGTATTTT.

The V gene is TRBV6-5, the J gene TRBJ1-2; D remains ambiguous. CDR1 is MNHEY, CDR2 SVGAGI, per germline. There are 15 residues in the CDR3. V lost 5 bases to trimming and J lost 5 bases, with 18 bases between them. CDR3 residues: CASSPVDLGKYGYTF. The CDR3 DNA is TGTGCCAGCAGTCCCGTTGATCTGGGGAAGTATGGCTACACCTTC.

Note on this clone: Other DNA sequences in this sample translate to the same CDR3. This chain joins TRBV7-3 and TRBJ1-1; the D is unclear. The CDR3 is 13 residues long. Trimming shortened V by 2 bases and J by 5 bases, and 9 bases separated the two germline ends. Germline-derived CDR1 and CDR2 are SGHTA and FQGTGA. CDR3 bases: TGTGCCAGCAGCTTACGGGAGAGGACTGAAGCTTTCTTT. Residues: CASSLRERTEAFF. Filled out from reference TRBV7-3 and TRBJ1-1, the complete variable domain reads GAGVSQTPSNKVTEKGKYVELRCDPISGHTALYWYRQSLGQGPEFLIYFQGTGAADDSGLPNDRFFAVRPEGSVSTLKIQRTERGDSAVYLCASSLRERTEAFFGQGTRLTVV.

The chain carries TRBV5-1 and TRBJ1-4; D is uncertain. V shed 4 bases and J shed 5 bases, with 12 bases lying between them. CDR1 and CDR2 (germline): SGHRS, YFSETQ. The CDR3 loop spans 14 amino acids. In DNA form, the CDR3 reads TGCGCCAGCAGCCTGGGAGAGTGGAATGAAAAACTGTTTTTT. Encoded protein: CASSLGEWNEKLFF.

V usage is TRBV28 and J usage is TRBJ1-1, with 7 bases matching TRBD1. J was trimmed by 1 base and V by 6 bases; bases with no gene match: 5. Germline V lookup: CDR1 MDHEN, CDR2 SYDVKM. This CDR3 has 14 amino acids. CDR3 nucleotides: TGTGCCAGCAGCCAGGGGGGAACGAACACTGAAGCTTTCTTT. Translated, it gives CASSQGGTNTEAFF.

The chain has TRBV28 and TRBJ2-2; the D is unclear. V lost 6 bases and J 6 bases, leaving 17 bases between the germline ends. The CDR3 totals 15 residues. Germline CDR1 and CDR2: MDHEN and SYDVKM. This CDR3 is CASSTDGLGAGELFF. CDR3 sequence (DNA): TGTGCCAGCAGCACGGACGGCCTTGGGGCCGGGGAGCTGTTTTTT.